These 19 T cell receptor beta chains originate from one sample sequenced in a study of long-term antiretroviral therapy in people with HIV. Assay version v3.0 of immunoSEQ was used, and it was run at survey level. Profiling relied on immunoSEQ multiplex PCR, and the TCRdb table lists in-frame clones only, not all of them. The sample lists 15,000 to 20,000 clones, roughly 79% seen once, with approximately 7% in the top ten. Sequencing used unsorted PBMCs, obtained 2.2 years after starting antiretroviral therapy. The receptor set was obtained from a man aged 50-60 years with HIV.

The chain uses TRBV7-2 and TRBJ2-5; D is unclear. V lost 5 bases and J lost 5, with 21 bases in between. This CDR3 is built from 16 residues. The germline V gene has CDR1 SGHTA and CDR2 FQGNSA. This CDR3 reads CASSLRASGRRETQYF. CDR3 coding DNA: TGTGCCAGCAGCCTTCGAGCGAGTGGCCGGCGCGAGACCCAGTACTTC.

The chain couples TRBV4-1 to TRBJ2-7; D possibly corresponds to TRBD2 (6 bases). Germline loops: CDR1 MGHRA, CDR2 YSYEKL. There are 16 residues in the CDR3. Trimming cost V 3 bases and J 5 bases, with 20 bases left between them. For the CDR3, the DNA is TGCGCCAGCAGCCACAGAATTGGGGGGTTCGTCCACGAGCAGTACTTC. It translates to CASSHRIGGFVHEQYF.

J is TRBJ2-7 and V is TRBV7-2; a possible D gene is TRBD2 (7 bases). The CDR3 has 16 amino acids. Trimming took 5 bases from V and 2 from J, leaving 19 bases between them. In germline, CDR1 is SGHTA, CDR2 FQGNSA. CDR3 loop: CASSTLEDGGPYEQYF. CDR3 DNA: TGTGCCAGCAGCACCCTCGAGGACGGGGGGCCCTACGAGCAGTACTTC. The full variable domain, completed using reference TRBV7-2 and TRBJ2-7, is GAGVSQSPSNKVTEKGKDVELRCDPISGHTALYWYRQSLGQGLEFLIYFQGNSAPDKSGLPSDRFSAERTGGSVSTLTIQRTQQEDSAVYLCASSTLEDGGPYEQYFGPGTRLTVT.

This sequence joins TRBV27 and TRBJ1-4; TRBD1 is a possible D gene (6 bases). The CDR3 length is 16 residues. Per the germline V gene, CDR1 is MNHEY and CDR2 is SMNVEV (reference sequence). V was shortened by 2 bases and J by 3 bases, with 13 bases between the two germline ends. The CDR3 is CASSLGGGLSNEKLFF. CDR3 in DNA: TGTGCCAGCAGTTTAGGCGGGGGGCTATCTAATGAAAAACTGTTTTTT.

The chain's CDR3 is CATSNRGLQYF. The CDR3 DNA reads TGTGCCACCAGCAACAGGGGGCTGCAGTACTTC. This chain connects TRBV15 to TRBJ2-7; the match to TRBD1 covers 9 bases. This CDR3 is 11 amino acids long. The V gene's germline CDR1 is LNHNV and CDR2 YYDKDF (reference sequence). V trimming: 4 bases; J trimming: 9 bases; junction bases outside the gene matches: 1.

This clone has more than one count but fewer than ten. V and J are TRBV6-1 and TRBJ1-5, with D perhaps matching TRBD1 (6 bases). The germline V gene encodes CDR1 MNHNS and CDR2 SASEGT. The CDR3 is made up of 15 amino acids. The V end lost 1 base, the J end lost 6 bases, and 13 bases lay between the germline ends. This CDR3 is CASSEVGGAGQPQHF. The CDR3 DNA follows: TGTGCCAGCAGTGAAGTTGGGGGCGCAGGTCAGCCCCAGCATTTT.

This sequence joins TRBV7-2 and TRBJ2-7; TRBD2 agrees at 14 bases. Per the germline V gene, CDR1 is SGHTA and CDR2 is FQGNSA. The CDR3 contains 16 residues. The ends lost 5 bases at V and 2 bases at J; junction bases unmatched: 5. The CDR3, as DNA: TGTGCCAGCAGCCAAGGACTAGCGGGAGGTCCCTACGAGCAGTACTTC. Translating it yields CASSQGLAGGPYEQYF. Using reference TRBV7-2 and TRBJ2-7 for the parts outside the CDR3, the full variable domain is GAGVSQSPSNKVTEKGKDVELRCDPISGHTALYWYRQSLGQGLEFLIYFQGNSAPDKSGLPSDRFSAERTGGSVSTLTIQRTQQEDSAVYLCASSQGLAGGPYEQYFGPGTRLTVT.

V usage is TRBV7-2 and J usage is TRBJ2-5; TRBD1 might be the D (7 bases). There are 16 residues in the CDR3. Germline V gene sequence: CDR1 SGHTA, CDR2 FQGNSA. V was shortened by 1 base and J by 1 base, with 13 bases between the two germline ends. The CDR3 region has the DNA TGTGCCAGCAGCTTAGGGCAGGGGGGCGCCCAAGAGACCCAGTACTTC. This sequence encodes CASSLGQGGAQETQYF. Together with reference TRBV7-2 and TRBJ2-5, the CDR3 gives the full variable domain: GAGVSQSPSNKVTEKGKDVELRCDPISGHTALYWYRQSLGQGLEFLIYFQGNSAPDKSGLPSDRFSAERTGGSVSTLTIQRTQQEDSAVYLCASSLGQGGAQETQYFGPGTRLLVL.

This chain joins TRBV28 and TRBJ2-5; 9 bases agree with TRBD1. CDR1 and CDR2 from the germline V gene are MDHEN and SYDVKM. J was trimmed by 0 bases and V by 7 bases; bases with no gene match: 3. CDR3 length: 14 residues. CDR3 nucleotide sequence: TGTGCCAGCAAGGGGACAGGGTACCAAGAGACCCAGTACTTC. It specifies CASKGTGYQETQYF.

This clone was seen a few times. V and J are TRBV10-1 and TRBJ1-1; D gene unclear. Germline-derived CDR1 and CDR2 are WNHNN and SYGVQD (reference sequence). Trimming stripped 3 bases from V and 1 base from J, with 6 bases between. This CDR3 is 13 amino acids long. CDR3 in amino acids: CASSDGENTEAFF. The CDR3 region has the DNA TGCGCCAGCAGTGATGGAGAGAACACTGAAGCTTTCTTT.

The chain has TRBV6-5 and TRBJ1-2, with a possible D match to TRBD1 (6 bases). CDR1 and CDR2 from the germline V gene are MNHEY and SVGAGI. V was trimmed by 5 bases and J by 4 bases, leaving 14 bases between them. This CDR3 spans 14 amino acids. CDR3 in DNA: TGTGCCAGCAGTACAGGGTTCAGAAGCTATGGCTACACCTTC. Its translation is CASSTGFRSYGYTF.

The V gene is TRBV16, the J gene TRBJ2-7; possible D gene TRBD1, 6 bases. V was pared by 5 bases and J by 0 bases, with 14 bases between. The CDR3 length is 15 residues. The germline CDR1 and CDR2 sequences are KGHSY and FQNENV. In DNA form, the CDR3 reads TGTGCCAGCAGCGACACAGGGCCCCTCTCCTACGAGCAGTACTTC. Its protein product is CASSDTGPLSYEQYF.

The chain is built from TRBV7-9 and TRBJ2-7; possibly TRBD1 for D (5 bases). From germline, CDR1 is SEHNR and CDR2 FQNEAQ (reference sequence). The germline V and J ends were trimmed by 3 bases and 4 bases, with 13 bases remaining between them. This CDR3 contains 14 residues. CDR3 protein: CASSLADRGYEQYF. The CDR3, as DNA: TGTGCCAGCAGCTTGGCTGATAGGGGATACGAGCAGTACTTC.

In DNA, the CDR3 is TGTGCCAGCAGTCCCGGCGGGGGCCGGGAGACCCAGTACTTC. Amino acid sequence: CASSPGGGRETQYF. V is TRBV28 and J is TRBJ2-5; D might be TRBD2 (7 bases). The CDR3 runs to 14 residues. Trimming took off 5 bases at V and 5 bases at J, with 15 bases between the two ends. Germline loops: CDR1 MDHEN, CDR2 SYDVKM.

The chain's CDR3 is CASSVVAGDTEAFF. The CDR3 bases are TGTGCCAGCAGTGTTGTCGCAGGGGACACTGAAGCTTTCTTT. The rearrangement uses TRBV7-2 and TRBJ1-1; D is possibly TRBD1 (6 bases). The germline gives CDR1 SGHTA, CDR2 FQGNSA. Deletions cut 6 bases from V and 3 bases from J, with 14 bases between. The CDR3 is made up of 14 amino acids.

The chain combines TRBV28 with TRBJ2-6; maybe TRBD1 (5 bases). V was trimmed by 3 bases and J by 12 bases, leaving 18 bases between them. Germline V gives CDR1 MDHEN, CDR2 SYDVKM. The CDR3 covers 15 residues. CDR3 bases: TGTGCCAGCAGTTTGGCGGTCCAGGGTCCACGCGTCCTGACTTTC. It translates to CASSLAVQGPRVLTF.

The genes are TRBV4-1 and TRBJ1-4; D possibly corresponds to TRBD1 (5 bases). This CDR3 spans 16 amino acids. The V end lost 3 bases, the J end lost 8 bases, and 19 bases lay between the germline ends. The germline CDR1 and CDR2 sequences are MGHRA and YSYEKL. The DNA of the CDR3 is TGCGCCAGCAGCCATGGCCGGGACCCGGGTCGCGAAAAACTGTTTTTT. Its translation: CASSHGRDPGREKLFF.

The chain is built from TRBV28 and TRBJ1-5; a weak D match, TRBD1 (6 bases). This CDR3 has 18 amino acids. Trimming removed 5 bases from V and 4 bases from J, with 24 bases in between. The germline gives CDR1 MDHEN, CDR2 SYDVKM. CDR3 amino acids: CASSHGFARGLRNQPQHF. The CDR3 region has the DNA TGTGCCAGCAGTCATGGGTTTGCCAGGGGCTTGAGGAATCAGCCCCAGCATTTT. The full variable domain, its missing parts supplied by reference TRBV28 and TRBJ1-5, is DVKVTQSSRYLVKRTGEKVFLECVQDMDHENMFWYRQDPGLGLRLIYFSYDVKMKEKGDIPEGYSVSREKKERFSLILESASTNQTSMYLCASSHGFARGLRNQPQHFGDGTRLSIL.

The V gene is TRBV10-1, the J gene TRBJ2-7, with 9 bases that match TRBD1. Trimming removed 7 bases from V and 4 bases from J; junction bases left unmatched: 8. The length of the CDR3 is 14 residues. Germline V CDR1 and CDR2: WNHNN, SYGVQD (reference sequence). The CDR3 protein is CASMTDRGGYEQYF. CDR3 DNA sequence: TGCGCCAGCATGACGGACAGGGGTGGATACGAGCAGTACTTC.